Below, one TCR beta chain is given with its context. Its binding antigen is unknown. Nothing much larger sits one base from this clone, and base qualities are not available. This entry belongs to a study of shared clonotypes between healthy human individuals (dated by TCRdb to 2018 to 2020). About the full investigation: A few men and a couple of women, aged 18 to 49 years, made up the cohort. For each donor, three plates each were used for CD4 naive and CD4 memory, two plates were used for CD8 naive, and one plate was used for CD8 memory. To estimate repertoire size and how much clonotype sharing occurs between individuals, the study deeply sequenced the blood TCR repertoires of several healthy adults. To increase sequencing depth and limit assay-specific biases, TCR repertoire library preparation and sequencing were carried out by different laboratories using diverse techniques. Per donor, leukapheresis produced somewhere between about 0.94 and 8.9 billion PBMCs.

Using the deep immunoSEQ assay, TCR CDR3 regions were amplified from genomic DNA by multiplex PCR. For each cell subset, the extracted genomic DNA was distributed evenly across all wells of several immunoSEQ 96-well plates, and each plate served as one replicate. For sorted subsets, each replicate PCR was loaded with approximately 0.2 ug genomic DNA, equivalent to 32,000 or so T cell genomes. Purified libraries were measured with a Qubit 3.0 fluorometer, size-checked on a Bioanalyzer 2100, and measured again with the KAPA Library Quantification kit. A separate single-read 150-cycle Illumina NextSeq 550 flow cell was used to sequence each immunoSEQ 96-well plate. The source study handled its data this way. Because the immunoSEQ output held only junctional sequences and lacked quality scores, the filtering could not match the filtering applied to full-length reads. To assign V/J genes and CDR3, sequences were annotated against IMGT germline references using PyIR, a Python wrapper for IgBLAST v1.9. Any read was removed if the V/J assignment was weak (E-value above 1e-6), the CDR3 was missing, or the read contained stop codons, out-of-frame junctions, or ambiguous translated residues. V3J clonotypes were defined by identical inferred V gene, J gene, and CDR3 amino acid sequence. Percentage overlap between repertoires was calculated by dividing the number of shared unique clonotypes by the size of the smaller repertoire. Three approaches were used to assess repertoire richness: RTK rarefaction, the Chao1 estimator, and Recon v2.1 estimates of unobserved clonotypes. Generation probabilities were computed with OLGA for all TCRbeta clonotypes obtained by the gDNA method from a few donors. Here the immuneACCESS table is served through TCRdb, limited to in-frame sequences with V and J called. Missing clones are a known gap in these copies; in checked studies unresolved V genes cover under half, and the rest lacks a known reason. The DNA was the basis for D and trimming; V, J and clone size are from that table. For this sample there are approximately 740,000 clones; around 72% appear just once. The top ten clones comprise about 1.8% of the sample.

Sequences SGHAT (CDR1) and FQNNGV (CDR2) are obtained from the germline V gene. The germline ends are 15 bases apart after V is trimmed by 5 bases and J by 10 bases. The CDR3 contains 13 residues, cysteine and phenylalanine counted. Solely the CDR3 DNA is kept, with 39 bases framed from the first base. Donors were healthy HIV-negative adults with no recently reported acute infections or vaccinations. Only Caucasian adults living in Nashville, Tennessee, USA were represented among the donors. CD4+ T cells were enriched by magnetic negative selection, after which naive cells were positively selected on CD45RA and the negative fraction was taken as the memory subset. After blood collection by leukapheresis, PBMCs were isolated using Ficoll-Histopaque density gradient centrifugation and then cryopreserved in the vapor phase of liquid nitrogen. Analytical flow cytometry was used to check the purity and quantity of every magnetically sorted T cell population. Each sorted fraction had its genomic DNA isolated and then quantified by UV absorbance on a Nanodrop 2000c.

Results and caveats for the whole study, not just this receptor: Only blood was sampled, and tissue TCR repertoires likely differ from those in blood. Based on pairwise subsampling, the degree of clonotype sharing among donors was expected to be affected by sequencing depth. The small number of donors limited the genetic and exposure-history diversity represented. Estimated clonotype richness was generally larger for naive than for memory subsets. Incomplete sequencing was indicated by rarefaction of sorted-subset datasets, despite the large sequencing depth. Sharing across a few donors was observed for roughly 5.4% of naive CD4, about 4% of naive CD8, 2% to 2.5% of memory CD4, and over 0.3% of memory CD8 clonotypes. Higher generation probabilities were observed for clonotypes shared by all four sorted-subset donors than for non-shared clonotypes.

The sequenced material came from memory CD4+ T cells sorted from blood. The cell subset or site label, as the study defines it: CD45RA-negative fraction. The chain links TRBV11-2 with TRBJ1-5; too little of a D gene remains to name it. The sequence derives from a woman aged 25 to 39 in good health. The CDR3 protein: CASSQDPGGPQHF. The nucleotide sequence reads TGTGCCAGCAGCCAAGATCCCGGCGGTCCCCAGCATTTT.